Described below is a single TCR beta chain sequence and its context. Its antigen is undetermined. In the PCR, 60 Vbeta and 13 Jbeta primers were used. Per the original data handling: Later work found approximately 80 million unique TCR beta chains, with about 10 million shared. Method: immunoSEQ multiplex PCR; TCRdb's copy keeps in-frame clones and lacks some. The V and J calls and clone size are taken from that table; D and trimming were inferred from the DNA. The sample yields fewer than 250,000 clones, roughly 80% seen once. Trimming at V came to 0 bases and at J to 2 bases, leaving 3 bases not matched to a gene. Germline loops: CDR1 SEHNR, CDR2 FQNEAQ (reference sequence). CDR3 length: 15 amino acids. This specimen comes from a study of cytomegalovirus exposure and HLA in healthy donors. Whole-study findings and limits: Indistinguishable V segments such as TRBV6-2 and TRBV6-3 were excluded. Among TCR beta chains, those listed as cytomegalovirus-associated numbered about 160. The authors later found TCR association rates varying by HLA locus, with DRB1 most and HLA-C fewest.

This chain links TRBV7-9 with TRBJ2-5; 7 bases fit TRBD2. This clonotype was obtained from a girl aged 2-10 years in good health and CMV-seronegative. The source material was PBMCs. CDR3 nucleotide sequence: TGTGCCAGCAGCTTAGCGGGGGGGGTTCAAGAGACCCAGTACTTC. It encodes CASSLAGGVQETQYF.